This TCR beta chain was identified in a study of T cell responses to AZD1222 COVID-19 vaccine. Worth noting for this clone: Its target is unknown.

Using immunoSEQ multiplex PCR, the repertoire was profiled, and TCRdb retains in-frame clones only, with some absent. The repertoire holds about 120,000 clones, with nearly 90% as singletons. Study results and limitations: AZD1222 recipients seropositive at baseline numbered only 6 or 7. Spike-spanning, vaccine-associated CD4 TCRs were dominant at 160-218 and 743-854. Unmutated variant regions reportedly attract nearly half of all spike-specific TCRs.

The CDR3 totals 14 residues. V shed 5 bases and J 4 bases; nucleotides not matched to a gene: 6. Germline V gene lookup returns CDR1 SEHNR and CDR2 FQNEAQ (reference sequence). The sequence came from an adult in good health. J is TRBJ1-1 and V is TRBV7-9, with 8 bases lining up with TRBD1. The material was peripheral blood, obtained on day 0 of AZD1222 vaccination. The CDR3 nucleotides read TGTGCCAGCAGCCCCGGACAGGGCCGCACTGAAGCTTTCTTT. It encodes CASSPGQGRTEAFF.